The present entry profiles one T cell receptor beta chain with its context. The hyperthyroidism was newly diagnosed and had lasted under 2 months; the patients were aged 18 to 65. The data belong to a study of T cells in Graves' hyperthyroidism and ophthalmopathy. Study in general: Peripheral blood was collected at initial diagnosis, before any treatment.

From RNA transcripts, TCR beta CDR3 regions were amplified. When the TCR CDR3 underwent first-round RT-PCR, the HTBI primer set was used. TCRdb re-analysed the multiplex PCR reads in MiXCR, keeping a single row per CDR3 protein. Counted here are a few hundred thousand distinct CDR3 sequences, over 15% occurring once; the ten biggest clones make up approximately 49%. CDR3 length equals 14 residues. Trimming took off 3 bases at V and 0 bases at J, with 6 bases between the two ends. Per the germline V gene, CDR1 is MNHEY and CDR2 is SMNVEV (reference sequence). The chain is built from TRBV27 and TRBJ2-1; D ambiguous. The TCR originated in a woman between 50 and 59 years old with Graves' hyperthyroidism. Material for sequencing was blood. CDR3 bases: TGTGCCAGCAGTTTTGTACCCTCCTACAATGAGCAGTTCTTC. Its translation: CASSFVPSYNEQFF.